Shown below are 24 T cell receptor beta chains from a single sample sequenced in a study of T cell responses to AZD1222 COVID-19 vaccine. Produced via immunoSEQ multiplex PCR; TCRdb's table is partial and in-frame only. The repertoire holds roughly 85,000 clones, with approximately 88% as singletons. Sample: peripheral blood, taken on day 0 of MenACWY control vaccination. The receptor set was obtained from an adult in good health.

V gene TRBV9 combines with J gene TRBJ2-7; D is ambiguous. CDR3 length equals 14 residues. From germline, CDR1 is SGDLS and CDR2 YYNGEE. V dropped 2 bases and J dropped 4 bases, with 13 bases sitting between them. DNA for the CDR3: TGTGCCAGCAGCGTGGGGATGGGCCCATACGAGCAGTACTTC. This translates into CASSVGMGPYEQYF.

This clone showed up just a few times. This chain uses TRBV19 with TRBJ1-2; D is uncertain. Per germline, CDR1 LNHDA and CDR2 SQIVND (reference sequence). Deletions cut 3 bases from V and 4 bases from J, with 12 bases between. CDR3 length equals 14 residues. The CDR3: CASSIPGSGYGYTF. CDR3 nucleotides: TGTGCCAGTAGTATCCCAGGCTCTGGCTATGGCTACACCTTC.

This clone was seen just once. This rearrangement joins TRBV5-4 to TRBJ2-2; D perhaps matches TRBD1 (6 bases). The CDR3 is made up of 15 amino acids. Germline V gene data show CDR1 as SGHNT and CDR2 as YYREEE (reference sequence). V was pared by 4 bases and J by 6 bases, with 16 bases between. CDR3 sequence (DNA): TGTGCCAGCAGCCGTACCACAGGGTCTCCCGGGGAGCTGTTTTTT. Translation gives CASSRTTGSPGELFF.

This clone has more than one count but fewer than ten. This chain connects TRBV7-9 to TRBJ1-1, with D perhaps TRBD1 (5 bases). The germline CDR1 and CDR2 sequences are SEHNR and FQNEAQ (reference sequence). The CDR3 consists of 15 residues. Between the trimmed V and J ends, which lost 1 base and 4 bases, there was a span of 13 bases. CDR3 DNA: TGTGCCAGCAGCTTAGGTCCGACGGGGGTCACTGAAGCTTTCTTT. Its protein product is CASSLGPTGVTEAFF.

The chain employs TRBV25-1 and TRBJ1-2; D unclear. V lost 6 bases and J lost 5, with 7 bases in between. This CDR3 region has 11 residues. Germline CDR1 reads MGHDK; CDR2 reads SYGVNS. The CDR3 DNA sequence: TGTGCCAGCAGGCAAGAATATGGCTACACCTTC. This sequence encodes CASRQEYGYTF.

The rearrangement uses TRBV2 and TRBJ1-1; D is unclear. Germline CDR1 and CDR2: SNHLY and FYNNEI. Trimming cost V 6 bases and J 2 bases, with 10 bases left between them. The CDR3 has 13 amino acids. As DNA, the CDR3 is TGTGCCAGCAGCTCACAGCTTAACACTGAAGCTTTCTTT. Translated, it gives CASSSQLNTEAFF.

This chain connects TRBV19 to TRBJ1-5; 7 bases agree with TRBD1. The CDR3 contains 16 residues. Germline CDR1 and CDR2: LNHDA and SQIVND (reference sequence). V dropped 4 bases and J dropped 7; count of bases not matched to a gene: 13. The chain's CDR3 is CASSTPGDRVAQPQHF. In DNA form, the CDR3 reads TGTGCCAGTAGTACACCCGGAGACAGGGTAGCGCAGCCCCAGCATTTT.

The rearrangement links TRBV19 to TRBJ1-2; 8 bases align to TRBD1. The CDR3 is made up of 16 amino acids. V shed 4 bases, J shed 1 base, and the junction held 8 bases outside the gene matches. Germline V gives CDR1 LNHDA, CDR2 SQIVND (reference sequence). CDR3 coding DNA: TGTGCCAGTAGTACGAGTGGACAGGGCCATAACTATGGCTACACCTTC. Protein product: CASSTSGQGHNYGYTF.

This chain links TRBV15 with TRBJ1-2; 7 bases fit TRBD1. This CDR3 contains 14 residues. The J segment lost 2 bases and the V segment lost 4 bases, leaving 4 bases of the junction unmatched. Per germline, CDR1 LNHNV and CDR2 YYDKDF (reference sequence). The CDR3 DNA reads TGTGCCACCAGCACGGACAGGACAAACTATGGCTACACCTTC. Its translation is CATSTDRTNYGYTF.

This chain uses TRBV27 with TRBJ2-5; D might be TRBD2 (6 bases). Trimming removed 3 bases at V and 7 bases at J, with 18 bases between. The CDR3 is made up of 15 amino acids. Germline CDR1 is MNHEY and CDR2 is SMNVEV (reference sequence). The DNA for the CDR3 is TGTGCCAGCAGTTTTTCTCTGGGAGGCCAGGGGACCCAGTACTTC. Amino acid sequence: CASSFSLGGQGTQYF.

This clone was picked up a small number of times. The chain links TRBV6-2 or TRBV6-3 to TRBJ2-7, with D possibly TRBD2 on 5 matching bases. The germline gives CDR1 MNHEY, CDR2 SVGEGT. The V and J ends lost 0 bases and 2 bases respectively, with 8 bases between them. The CDR3 has 14 amino acids. CDR3 nucleotide sequence: TGTGCCAGCAGTTACTCGACGGGGACCTACGAGCAGTACTTC. Translation gives CASSYSTGTYEQYF.

The rearrangement joins TRBV3-1 (or the pseudogene TRBV3-2) to TRBJ2-5; D unclear. Trimming took 1 base from V and 4 from J, leaving 10 bases between them. The CDR3 runs 14 residues. Germline V lookup: CDR1 LGHDT, CDR2 YNNKEL (reference sequence). The CDR3 loop reads CASSQGAVGETQYF. The CDR3 nucleotides are TGTGCCAGCAGCCAAGGGGCAGTAGGAGAGACCCAGTACTTC.

This CDR3 is CASSFTGLDGANVLTF. The CDR3 DNA reads TGTGCCAGCAGCTTTACGGGGTTAGATGGGGCCAACGTCCTGACTTTC. The V call is TRBV5-5, the J call TRBJ2-6, with D tentatively TRBD2 (5 bases). The V and J ends lost 2 bases and 3 bases respectively, with 12 bases between them. There are 16 residues in the CDR3. Germline-derived CDR1 and CDR2 are SGHKS and YYEKEE (reference sequence).

The chain joins TRBV3-1 (or the pseudogene TRBV3-2) to TRBJ2-7; D call uncertain. Trimming left V 4 bases short and J 0 bases short, with 10 bases between. The CDR3 has 14 amino acids. Germline CDR1 reads LGHDT; CDR2 reads YNNKEL (reference sequence). CDR3 in DNA: TGTGCCAGCAGCCGAGAAGGGTGCTCCTACGAGCAGTACTTC. Protein: CASSREGCSYEQYF.

The genes are TRBV15 and TRBJ2-6; D gene uncertain. V was cut by 0 bases and J by 2 bases, with 8 bases left in between. The CDR3 sequence is 16 residues long. The germline CDR1 and CDR2 sequences are LNHNV and YYDKDF (reference sequence). The DNA of the CDR3 is TGTGCCACCAGCAGAGACAGGCGCACTGGGGCCAACGTCCTGACTTTC. Protein product: CATSRDRRTGANVLTF.

This chain joins TRBV9 and TRBJ1-3; D call uncertain. Germline CDR1 and CDR2: SGDLS and YYNGEE. The CDR3 is 15 amino acids. Trimming took off 4 bases at V and 4 bases at J, with 15 bases between the two ends. The CDR3 DNA reads as TGTGCCAGCAGCCCCTTCGAGGGCATGGGAAACACCATATATTTT. Residues: CASSPFEGMGNTIYF. Looking up the rest from reference TRBV9 and TRBJ1-3 gives the full variable domain: DSGVTQTPKHLITATGQRVTLRCSPRSGDLSVYWYQQSLDQGLQFLIQYYNGEERAKGNILERFSAQQFPDLHSELNLSSLELGDSALYFCASSPFEGMGNTIYFGEGSWLTVV.

The V call is TRBV7-2, the J call TRBJ1-4; D not resolved. CDR3 length equals 15 residues. CDR1 and CDR2 (germline): SGHTA, FQGNSA. The V and J ends lost 5 bases and 8 bases respectively, with 18 bases between them. CDR3 sequence: CASSPPGRHGEKLFF. The CDR3 bases are TGTGCCAGCAGCCCTCCTGGACGGCACGGCGAAAAACTGTTTTTT.

This rearrangement joins TRBV6-2 or TRBV6-3 to TRBJ1-5, with D possibly TRBD1 on 5 matching bases. V was cut by 0 bases and J by 0 bases, with 12 bases left in between. This CDR3 region has 17 residues. Germline V CDR1 and CDR2: MNHEY, SVGEGT. CDR3 sequence reads: CASSYSRGAYSNQPQHF. CDR3 nucleotide sequence: TGTGCCAGCAGTTACTCAAGGGGCGCTTATAGCAATCAGCCCCAGCATTTT.

This sequence joins TRBV19 and TRBJ2-7, with D hard to call. Germline V gene sequence: CDR1 LNHDA, CDR2 SQIVND (reference sequence). Trimming removed 3 bases at V and 6 bases at J, with 9 bases between. CDR3 length: 12 amino acids. The CDR3 loop is CASSIPGREQYF. The CDR3 bases are TGTGCCAGTAGTATTCCCGGCCGCGAGCAGTACTTC.

This clone has a handful of counts. The DNA for the CDR3 is TGTGCCAGCTCACCCGGACAGTCCAATCAGCCCCAGCATTTT. This codes for CASSPGQSNQPQHF. J is TRBJ1-5 and V is TRBV18; perhaps TRBD1 as D (6 bases). CDR1 and CDR2 (germline): KGHSH, LQKENI. The germline V and J ends were trimmed by 3 bases and 3 bases, with 9 bases remaining between them. The CDR3 spans 14 residues.

The chain couples TRBV4-1 to TRBJ2-3, with a possible D match to TRBD2 (5 bases). Trimming shortened V by 0 bases and J by 4 bases, and 11 bases separated the two germline ends. This CDR3 has 15 amino acids. Germline-derived CDR1 and CDR2 are MGHRA and YSYEKL. The chain's CDR3 is CASSQDARGADTQYF. The CDR3 DNA is TGCGCCAGCAGCCAAGATGCTCGGGGAGCAGATACGCAGTATTTT.

V and J are TRBV7-9 and TRBJ1-2; D uncertain. Trimming left V 5 bases short and J 6 bases short, with 13 bases between. Germline CDR1 SEHNR, CDR2 FQNEAQ (reference sequence). The CDR3 sequence is 13 residues long. CDR3 amino acids: CASSKPGVDGYTF. The CDR3 DNA sequence: TGTGCCAGCAGCAAGCCGGGCGTAGATGGCTACACCTTC.

This clone was counted between two and nine times. The chain combines TRBV15 with TRBJ1-1; tentatively, D is TRBD1 (6 bases). Germline values: CDR1 LNHNV, CDR2 YYDKDF (reference sequence). V was shortened by 1 base and J by 11 bases, with 11 bases between the two germline ends. The CDR3 is made up of 12 amino acids. The CDR3 DNA reads as TGTGCCACCAGCAGAGCAAGGCAGGGGGCTTTCTTT. This codes for CATSRARQGAFF.

The genes are TRBV6-5 and TRBJ2-7; tentative D call: TRBD2 (6 bases). The CDR3 is made up of 14 amino acids. V shed 6 bases and J shed 2 bases, with 14 bases lying between them. Germline V gives CDR1 MNHEY, CDR2 SVGAGI. The CDR3 protein is CASRAHRGTYEQYF. Here the CDR3 DNA reads TGTGCCAGCAGGGCACACCGGGGGACCTACGAGCAGTACTTC.